This T cell receptor (beta chain) came from a study of blood T cell repertoires in COVID-19 (dated by TCRdb to 2020 to 2022). About the investigation overall: Collaborator samples came from the United States, Italy and Spain and covered acute and convalescent phases of COVID-19. The prospective study material was composed of cDNA or gDNA derived from T cells, B-cell-depleted T cells, or PBMCs. Subjects who had been exposed to COVID-19, were actively infected with it, or had recovered from it provided the deeply sampled blood TCRbeta repertoires that made up the dataset. The repertoires were made available in a free public database intended to serve as a resource for research on the immune response to SARS-CoV-2. The samples were drawn from the first 160 participants of the ongoing ImmuneRACE study and from 1,254 subjects provided by 6 global collaborators. Nearly every sample came with metadata listing a de-identified subject ID, COVID-19 status, age in years and sex. Where HLA class I and class II types were available, the types were taken from metadata supplied by the sample provider, not from assay-based typing. Results the study describes overall, beyond this receptor: The amount of clinical and demographic metadata varied by source and participant and was provided uncurated.

Reading the germline V gene gives CDR1 MDHEN and CDR2 SYDVKM. The CDR3 sequence holds 15 residues, the cysteine and phenylalanine included. Only CDR3 DNA remains: 45 bases, in frame from the first base. At the junction V is shortened by 5 bases and J by 2 bases; bases outside the gene matches: 7. As for this clone: What this receptor recognizes is not known. The sample holds no much larger clone one base away, and base qualities are not on file.

The immunoSEQ Assay, a bias-controlled multiplex PCR, was used to amplify TCRbeta CDR3 regions from genomic DNA. From the authors' description of their analysis: The number of nucleated cells in each sample was estimated by amplification of reference gene primers within the assay. Sequence reads were collapsed and filtered to measure the absolute abundance of every unique TCRbeta CDR3 rearrangement. For each sample, productive Simpson clonality was calculated by taking the square root of Simpson's diversity index across productive rearrangements. This immuneACCESS table, as held by TCRdb, lists in-frame sequences with V and J called but not all clones. Of the missing ones, under half trace to an unresolved V gene in checked studies; the others have no known cause. V and J calls and clone size follow that table, whereas D and trimming were derived from the DNA. For this sample the table gives about 95,000 clones, of which approximately 87% were detected only once. The ten largest clones capture about 18% of the sample.

Collaborating institutions collected whole blood in K2EDTA tubes following their own protocols. Collaborator samples were shipped for TCRbeta analysis as frozen whole blood, isolated PBMCs, or DNA extracted from either sample type. The TCR sequence derives from a human donor in a cohort sampled during active COVID-19. Input material: peripheral blood. The rearrangement combines TRBV28 with TRBJ1-1; 8 of the junction bases match TRBD1. The nucleotide sequence is given as TGTGCCAGCAGTGCCCCCGGGACAGGAAACACTGAAGCTTTCTTT. Its protein product is CASSAPGTGNTEAFF.